These 21 T cell receptor beta chains were sequenced from one sample in a study of T cells in Graves' hyperthyroidism and ophthalmopathy. The CDR3 regions of TCR beta were amplified from RNA transcripts. With the HTBI primer set, the TCR CDR3 went through a first round of RT-PCR. TCRdb redid the calling of the multiplex PCR reads with MiXCR, one entry per CDR3 protein. The sample has more than 450,000 distinct CDR3 sequences; just under 20% are singletons. The sequenced material came from blood. The receptors come from a man aged 35-49 years with Graves' ophthalmopathy.

For this clonotype: A junction end diverges from the germline sequence, so it may reflect a read error. This chain's CDR3 is CATSRDGQFNSEAFF. CDR3 coding DNA: TGTGCCACCAGCAGAGACGGACAGTTCAACAGTGAAGCTTTCTTT. The rearrangement joins TRBV15 to TRBJ1-1, with a weak D call TRBD1 (6 bases). CDR3 length: 15 amino acids. CDR1 is LNHNV, CDR2 YYDKDF, per germline (reference sequence).

This clonotype has ten or more counts. This sequence joins TRBV28 and TRBJ2-1; a possible D gene is TRBD2 (5 bases). Trimming shortened V by 2 bases and J by 9 bases, and 14 bases separated the two germline ends. Germline CDR1 and CDR2: MDHEN and SYDVKM. The CDR3 contains 14 residues. This CDR3 is CASSLRVAKLEQFF. The CDR3 nucleotides are TGTGCCAGCAGTTTACGGGTAGCGAAGCTTGAGCAGTTCTTC. Together with reference TRBV28 and TRBJ2-1, the CDR3 gives the full variable domain: DVKVTQSSRYLVKRTGEKVFLECVQDMDHENMFWYRQDPGLGLRLIYFSYDVKMKEKGDIPEGYSVSREKKERFSLILESASTNQTSMYLCASSLRVAKLEQFFGPGTRLTVL.

This clonotype was picked up many times. This CDR3 reads CASSSGTLGQPQHF. The CDR3 DNA reads as TGCGCCAGCAGCTCCGGGACATTAGGACAGCCCCAGCATTTT. The rearrangement joins TRBV5-1 to TRBJ1-5; D is perhaps TRBD1 (6 bases). Germline CDR1 reads SGHRS; CDR2 reads YFSETQ. There are 14 residues in the CDR3. V dropped 3 bases and J dropped 7 bases, with 14 bases sitting between them.

This clonotype showed up just a few times. The chain couples TRBV19 to TRBJ1-5; no reliable D call. The V gene lost 7 bases and the J gene lost 3 bases, with 16 bases spanning the gap. CDR3 length equals 15 residues. Germline lookup yields CDR1 LNHDA and CDR2 SQIVND (reference sequence). This chain's CDR3 is CASTSSPGPNQPQHF. CDR3 nucleotide sequence: TGTGCCAGTACTTCTTCACCGGGTCCCAATCAGCCCCAGCATTTT.

In its sample, this clonotype was seen many times. The chain has TRBV6-1 and TRBJ1-4, with D tentatively TRBD1 (6 bases). CDR1 is MNHNS and CDR2 is SASEGT in the germline V gene. Trimming stripped 5 bases from V and 4 bases from J, with 20 bases between. The CDR3 loop spans 17 amino acids. CDR3 sequence: CASSHTTSRGSNEKLFF. For the CDR3, the DNA is TGTGCCAGCAGTCATACAACCTCCAGGGGAAGTAATGAAAAACTGTTTTTT.

Many counts were recorded for this clonotype. V usage is TRBV12-3 or TRBV12-4 and J usage is TRBJ1-1; D unclear. V shed 6 bases and J shed 1 base, with 12 bases lying between them. The CDR3 extends over 14 amino acids. In nucleotides, the CDR3 is TGTGCCAGCAGGCGCGACGTCGCGAACACTGAAGCTTTCTTT. Protein product: CASRRDVANTEAFF.

This clonotype has more than one count but fewer than ten. The chain employs TRBV12-3 or TRBV12-4 and TRBJ1-1; 7 bases line up with TRBD1. The CDR3 is 18 residues long. V dropped 5 bases and J dropped 4; count of bases not matched to a gene: 19. CDR3 sequence reads: CASSPPGTATGVGTEAFF. The CDR3 DNA reads TGTGCCAGCAGTCCCCCCGGGACAGCCACCGGGGTCGGCACTGAAGCTTTCTTT.

This clonotype was detected a few times. The chain combines TRBV7-2 with TRBJ2-1, with 8 bases that match TRBD2. Germline CDR1 is SGHTA and CDR2 is FQGNSA. This CDR3 has 15 amino acids. V was clipped by 3 bases and J by 2 bases; unmatched bases: 3. The CDR3 sequence: CASSFGTSTYNEQFF. The CDR3 DNA follows: TGTGCCAGCAGCTTCGGGACTAGTACCTACAATGAGCAGTTCTTC. The full variable domain, completed using reference TRBV7-2 and TRBJ2-1, is GAGVSQSPSNKVTEKGKDVELRCDPISGHTALYWYRQSLGQGLEFLIYFQGNSAPDKSGLPSDRFSAERTGGSVSTLTIQRTQQEDSAVYLCASSFGTSTYNEQFFGPGTRLTVL.

In this sample, this clonotype turned up many times. This chain connects TRBV5-5 to TRBJ2-1, with 8 positions matching TRBD2. V shed 1 base and J 2 bases; nucleotides not matched to a gene: 5. The length of the CDR3 is 16 residues. Per the germline V gene, CDR1 is SGHKS and CDR2 is YYEKEE (reference sequence). CDR3 sequence: CASSLNGGAPYNEQFF. CDR3 DNA: TGTGCCAGCAGCTTGAACGGGGGGGCCCCCTACAATGAGCAGTTCTTC.

This sequence joins TRBV19 and TRBJ2-7; 10 nucleotides match TRBD1. The CDR3 contains 16 residues. Trimming removed 3 bases from V and 6 bases from J; junction bases left unmatched: 11. CDR1 and CDR2 (germline): LNHDA, SQIVND (reference sequence). The CDR3 sequence: CASSMTDRGFLSEQYF. DNA of the CDR3: TGTGCCAGTAGTATGACGGACAGGGGGTTTTTGAGCGAGCAGTACTTC.

This clonotype appeared a few times. This chain uses TRBV12-3 or TRBV12-4 with TRBJ2-2, with D perhaps being TRBD1 or TRBD2 (5 bases each). V dropped 3 bases and J dropped 2 bases, with 13 bases sitting between them. The CDR3 has 16 residues. The CDR3: CASSFGPGPNTGELFF. CDR3 DNA sequence: TGTGCCAGCAGTTTCGGACCGGGGCCTAACACCGGGGAGCTGTTTTTT.

This clonotype was seen a few times. The genes are TRBV20-1 and TRBJ2-2, with D hard to call. The CDR3 loop spans 15 amino acids. V lost 0 bases and J lost 1, with 9 bases in between. Germline CDR1 reads DFQATT; CDR2 reads SNEGSKA (reference sequence). The CDR3 here is CSARDRSRNTGELFF. Written as DNA, the CDR3 is TGCAGTGCTAGAGATAGAAGCAGGAACACCGGGGAGCTGTTTTTT.

This clonotype was seen many times. The chain has TRBV20-1 and TRBJ1-5; D perhaps matches TRBD1 (6 bases). The germline gives CDR1 DFQATT, CDR2 SNEGSKA (reference sequence). The CDR3 contains 14 residues. V lost 3 bases to trimming and J lost 0 bases, with 9 bases between them. CDR3 DNA: TGCAGTGCTAGTACAGGGTATAGCAATCAGCCCCAGCATTTT. Translated: CSASTGYSNQPQHF.

This clonotype came up many times. This chain links TRBV6-2 or TRBV6-3 with TRBJ2-1; 9 bases match TRBD2. V was clipped by 8 bases and J by 1 base; unmatched bases: 6. Germline values: CDR1 MNHEY, CDR2 SVGEGT. The CDR3 is 15 residues long. The CDR3 loop reads CASAKTSGSYNEQFF. CDR3 bases: TGTGCCAGCGCTAAGACTAGCGGATCCTACAATGAGCAGTTCTTC.

In regard to this clonotype: Since no conserved phenylalanine or tryptophan closes the CDR3, a read error is the likely cause. The chain combines TRBV5-6 with TRBJ2-5; D is ambiguous. The CDR3 is 12 amino acids. Germline CDR1 SGHDT, CDR2 YYEEEE. Trimming shortened V by 0 bases and J by 4 bases, and 4 bases separated the two germline ends. Here the CDR3 reads CASSLVPETQYS. CDR3 sequence (DNA): TGTGCCAGCAGCTTGGTTCCAGAGACCCAGTACTCC.

This clonotype is a singleton in its sample. The chain employs TRBV5-1 and TRBJ2-3, with D hard to call. Trimming stripped 2 bases from V and 7 bases from J, with 11 bases between. Germline V lookup: CDR1 SGHRS, CDR2 YFSETQ. The CDR3 has 13 residues. CDR3 coding DNA: TGCGCCAGCAGCTTACCCTTGTTGAATACGCAGTATTTT. Its translation is CASSLPLLNTQYF.

This chain uses TRBV12-3 or TRBV12-4 with TRBJ2-2; D may be TRBD1 or TRBD2 (6 bases each). This CDR3 comprises 15 residues. V was pared by 3 bases and J by 6 bases, with 14 bases between. CDR3 sequence reads: CASSLEGVVSGELFF. CDR3 DNA: TGTGCCAGCAGTTTGGAGGGGGTGGTTTCCGGGGAGCTGTTTTTT.

V and J are TRBV3-1 and TRBJ1-2; maybe TRBD1 (6 bases). The CDR3 sequence is 15 residues long. In germline, CDR1 is LGHDT, CDR2 YNNKEL (reference sequence). V lost 4 bases and J 2 bases, leaving 14 bases between the germline ends. The CDR3 sequence is CASSLQDRWNYGYTF. CDR3 sequence (DNA): TGTGCCAGCAGCCTTCAGGACAGATGGAACTATGGCTACACCTTC.

The sample holds a few counts of this clonotype. The chain is built from TRBV18 and TRBJ1-1; D gene unclear. Trimming cost V 6 bases and J 0 bases, with 11 bases left between them. The length of the CDR3 is 14 residues. Germline-derived CDR1 and CDR2 are KGHSH and LQKENI. The CDR3 DNA follows: TGTGCCAGCTCCCAGGAGTTCATGAACACTGAAGCTTTCTTT. It is translated as CASSQEFMNTEAFF.

V gene TRBV6-5 combines with J gene TRBJ2-7, with 7 bases that match TRBD1. This CDR3 has 14 residues. From germline, CDR1 is MNHEY and CDR2 SVGAGI. V was pared by 2 bases and J by 5 bases, with 6 bases of the junction left unmatched. CDR3 bases: TGTGCCAGCAGTTACAATACAGGGGACCACGAGCAGTACTTC. This encodes CASSYNTGDHEQYF.

This clonotype was counted between two and nine times. The chain is built from TRBV27 and TRBJ1-2, with D possibly TRBD1 on 6 matching bases. Germline loops: CDR1 MNHEY, CDR2 SMNVEV (reference sequence). Trimming stripped 7 bases from V and 5 bases from J, with 17 bases between. CDR3 length: 14 residues. The CDR3 protein is CASMGGGRTYGYTF. DNA of the CDR3: TGTGCCAGCATGGGGGGGGGCAGAACGTATGGCTACACCTTC.